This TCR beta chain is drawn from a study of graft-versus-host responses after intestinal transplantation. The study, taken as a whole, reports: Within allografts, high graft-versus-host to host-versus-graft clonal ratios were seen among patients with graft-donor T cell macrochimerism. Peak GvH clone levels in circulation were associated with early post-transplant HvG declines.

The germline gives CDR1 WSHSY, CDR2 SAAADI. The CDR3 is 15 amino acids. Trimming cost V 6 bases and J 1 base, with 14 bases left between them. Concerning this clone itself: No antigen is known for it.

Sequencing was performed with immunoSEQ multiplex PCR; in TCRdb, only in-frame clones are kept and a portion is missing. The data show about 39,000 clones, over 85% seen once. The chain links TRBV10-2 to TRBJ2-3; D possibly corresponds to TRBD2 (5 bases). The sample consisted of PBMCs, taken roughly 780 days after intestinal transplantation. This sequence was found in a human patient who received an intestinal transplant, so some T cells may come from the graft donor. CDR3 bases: TGCGCCAGCAGCCCAAGAGGAGCGGGCACAGATACGCAGTATTTT. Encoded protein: CASSPRGAGTDTQYF.